A single sample gave rise to the 18 T cell receptor beta chains below, sequenced in a study of neurological immune-mediated disorders. MiXCR was run by TCRdb on the 5' RACE reads, yielding one entry per CDR3 protein. The sample shows around 37,000 distinct CDR3 sequences, around an eighth of them seen only once. Sequencing input: PBMCs. These receptors came from a woman aged 45-60 years with HTLV-1-associated myelopathy (HAM/TSP).

Turning to this clonotype: One junction end does not reproduce the germline sequence, and a read error may be involved. The chain couples TRBV7-2 to TRBJ1-2, with 8 bases lining up with TRBD1. The CDR3 totals 13 residues. Germline assignment: CDR1 SGHTA and CDR2 FQGNSA. The chain's CDR3 is CASSPGQGHGYTF. The DNA of the CDR3 is TGCGCCAGCAGCCCCGGACAGGGCCATGGCTACACCTTC.

In this sample, this clonotype turned up many times. V is TRBV5-1 and J is TRBJ2-3; 10 nucleotides match TRBD1. J gave up 1 base and V 5 bases, and 1 base lay outside the gene matches. This CDR3 is built from 14 residues. In germline, CDR1 is SGHRS, CDR2 YFSETQ. CDR3 nucleotides: TGCGCCAGCAGAGGGACAGGGGGCACAGATACGCAGTATTTT. It is translated as CASRGTGGTDTQYF. The full variable domain, its missing parts supplied by reference TRBV5-1 and TRBJ2-3, is KAGVTQTPRYLIKTRGQQVTLSCSPISGHRSVSWYQQTPGQGLQFLFEYFSETQRNKGNFPGRFSGRQFSNSRSEMNVSTLELGDSALYLCASRGTGGTDTQYFGPGTRLTVL.

This clonotype was recorded many times. The V gene is TRBV24-1, the J gene TRBJ2-2; TRBD1 aligns across 9 bases. Losses at the gene ends were 3 bases for V and 1 base for J; bases not matched to a gene: 2. The CDR3 has 16 residues. Per the germline V gene, CDR1 is KGHDR and CDR2 is SFDVKD. DNA for the CDR3: TGTGCCACCAGTGATCCGGGACAGGGGAACACCGGGGAGCTGTTTTTT. This translates into CATSDPGQGNTGELFF.

This clonotype was picked up many times. Its ends do not fully match the called genes, so a read error is possible. The rearrangement uses TRBV20-1 and TRBJ2-5; 10 bases match TRBD2. The germline gives CDR1 DFQATT, CDR2 SNEGSKA (reference sequence). The CDR3 is 15 residues long. In nucleotides, the CDR3 is TGCAGTGCTGGAGAGCGGGGGGGCTACCAAGAGACCCAGTACTTC. Translated, it gives CSAGERGGYQETQYF.

This clonotype was detected ten times or more. At one of its ends the junction is not consistent with the germline gene, which may arise from a read error. This rearrangement joins TRBV4-2 to TRBJ2-7; D might be TRBD1 (7 bases). The germline CDR1 and CDR2 sequences are LGHNA and YNFKEQ. This CDR3 has 16 residues. CDR3 bases: TGTGCCAGCAGCCAAGATCGCGGGACAGCTTCCTATGAGCAGTACTTC. Its protein product is CASSQDRGTASYEQYF.

The sample holds many counts of this clonotype. This chain uses TRBV6-6 with TRBJ2-7; the D call may be TRBD1 or TRBD2 (5 bases each). Per the germline V gene, CDR1 is MNHNY and CDR2 is SVGAGI (reference sequence). Trimming took 5 bases from V and 0 from J, leaving 17 bases between them. The length of the CDR3 is 16 residues. CDR3 protein: CASSPGRGYSSYEQYV. In nucleotides, the CDR3 is TGTGCCAGCAGTCCGGGCCGGGGCTACAGCTCCTACGAGCAGTACGTC.

This clonotype was detected many times. CDR3 amino acids: CASRARYNSPLHF. The CDR3 DNA reads TGTGCCAGCAGGGCCCGATATAATTCACCCCTCCACTTT. The chain uses TRBV6-5 and TRBJ1-6, with D unclear. V shed 6 bases and J shed 4 bases, with 7 bases lying between them. This CDR3 region has 13 residues. Per germline, CDR1 MNHEY and CDR2 SVGAGI.

This clonotype occurred many times. The V call is TRBV25-1, the J call TRBJ2-3; 9 bases are a match to TRBD2. Germline V lookup: CDR1 MGHDK, CDR2 SYGVNS. The CDR3 runs to 15 residues. With 4 bases clipped from V and 2 bases from J, the junction kept 4 bases outside the gene matches. The CDR3 DNA reads as TGTGCCAGCAGTGTGGGCGGGGGGGACACAGATACGCAGTATTTT. Amino acids: CASSVGGGDTDTQYF.

This clonotype was seen at least ten times. CDR3 region: CASSFGRPLNIQYF. The CDR3 DNA sequence: TGTGCCAGCAGCTTTGGCCGGCCCCTAAACATTCAGTACTTC. This chain connects TRBV5-6 to TRBJ2-4; D unclear. The CDR3 extends over 14 amino acids. Trimming removed 2 bases at V and 6 bases at J, with 12 bases between. Germline CDR1 and CDR2: SGHDT and YYEEEE.

This clonotype has at least ten counts. The genes are TRBV20-1 and TRBJ2-1; tentative D call: TRBD2 (7 bases). Trimming stripped 0 bases from V and 4 bases from J, with 13 bases between. There are 15 residues in the CDR3. Germline loops: CDR1 DFQATT, CDR2 SNEGSKA (reference sequence). For the CDR3, the DNA is TGCAGTGCTAGAGAGCACGGGGGGCGGTACAATGAGCAGTTCTTC. Amino acids: CSAREHGGRYNEQFF.

This clonotype was counted ten times or more. This chain uses TRBV7-9 with TRBJ1-1; D uncertain. Germline loops: CDR1 SEHNR, CDR2 FQNEAQ (reference sequence). The CDR3 contains 15 residues. Trimming shortened V by 4 bases and J by 11 bases, and 23 bases separated the two germline ends. CDR3 nucleotide sequence: TGTGCCAGCAGCTCCCCGCGGGGTACAGCGGCCCGGGCTTTCTTT. Translation gives CASSSPRGTAARAFF.

This clonotype was seen at least ten times. This chain links TRBV5-1 with TRBJ1-4; D unclear. The CDR3 length is 17 residues. Germline CDR1 SGHRS, CDR2 YFSETQ. With 0 bases removed from V and 5 bases from J, the gap between germline ends came to 17 bases. The DNA for the CDR3 is TGCGCCAGCAGCTTGGGATCCCCCGGGAGCCCCAATGAAAAACTGTTTTTT. Translating gives CASSLGSPGSPNEKLFF. Variable domain in full (rest from reference TRBV5-1 and TRBJ1-4): KAGVTQTPRYLIKTRGQQVTLSCSPISGHRSVSWYQQTPGQGLQFLFEYFSETQRNKGNFPGRFSGRQFSNSRSEMNVSTLELGDSALYLCASSLGSPGSPNEKLFFGSGTQLSVL.

V gene TRBV20-1 combines with J gene TRBJ2-3; weak D call: TRBD1 (6 bases). The V end lost 2 bases, the J end lost 3 bases, and 18 bases lay between the germline ends. The germline V gene encodes CDR1 DFQATT and CDR2 SNEGSKA (reference sequence). CDR3 length: 16 amino acids. The CDR3 reads CSARYLGASMTDTQYF. CDR3 bases: TGCAGTGCTAGATATCTGGGGGCTAGCATGACAGATACGCAGTATTTT.

This clonotype was recorded at least ten times. The J gene is TRBJ2-7, the V gene TRBV28, with TRBD1 matching 7 bases. Unmatched junction bases numbered 8, after V lost 5 bases and J lost 1 base. This CDR3 is 15 amino acids long. Per the germline V gene, CDR1 is MDHEN and CDR2 is SYDVKM. This CDR3 reads CASSPRQGWSYEQYV. As DNA, the CDR3 is TGTGCCAGCAGTCCCCGACAGGGTTGGTCCTACGAGCAGTACGTC.

This clonotype was picked up many times. The gene calls are TRBV10-3 and TRBJ1-1, with D hard to call. Germline lookup yields CDR1 ENHRY and CDR2 SYGVKD. The CDR3 has 14 residues. The V end lost 0 bases, the J end lost 1 base, and 6 bases lay between the germline ends. The DNA for the CDR3 is TGTGCCATCAGTGAGTCCACGGGGAACACTGAAGCTTTCTTT. Encoded protein: CAISESTGNTEAFF.

This clonotype showed up many times. This chain links TRBV4-3 with TRBJ2-4; 7 bases match TRBD2. Germline-derived CDR1 and CDR2 are LGHNA and YSLEER. V gave up 0 bases and J gave up 0 bases; unmatched junction bases: 11. The CDR3 totals 19 residues. CDR3 sequence (DNA): TGCGCCAGCAGCCAAGAGGGGGAGGGTCGGTCTTTAGCCAAAAACATTCAGTACTTC. Translation gives CASSQEGEGRSLAKNIQYF.

This clonotype was seen at least ten times. The gene calls are TRBV28 and TRBJ2-2; 7 nucleotides align to TRBD1. This CDR3 region has 15 residues. The V gene's germline CDR1 is MDHEN and CDR2 SYDVKM. V shed 6 bases, J shed 4 bases, and the junction held 8 bases outside the gene matches. The CDR3: CASRPDRASTGELFF. CDR3 nucleotide sequence: TGTGCCAGCAGACCCGACAGGGCATCCACCGGGGAGCTGTTTTTT. The whole variable domain, filled in from reference TRBV28 and TRBJ2-2, reads DVKVTQSSRYLVKRTGEKVFLECVQDMDHENMFWYRQDPGLGLRLIYFSYDVKMKEKGDIPEGYSVSREKKERFSLILESASTNQTSMYLCASRPDRASTGELFFGEGSRLTVL.

This clonotype was observed many times. V and J are TRBV5-1 and TRBJ1-1, with 11 bases aligning to TRBD1. The V gene end was trimmed by 0 bases and the J gene end by 5 bases; junction bases not matched to a gene: 9. The V gene's germline CDR1 is SGHRS and CDR2 YFSETQ. The CDR3 extends over 17 amino acids. The CDR3 nucleotides read TGCGCCAGCAGCTTGGATGGGGACAGGGGGTTTGGAACTGAAGCTTTCTTT. Amino acids: CASSLDGDRGFGTEAFF.